This T cell receptor beta chain originates from a study of early T cells in non-severe SARS-CoV-2 infection. Study background: Chains were not paired, and sequencing was done on bulk RNA from unsorted whole blood. Findings and caveats of the study: Anti-spike CD8 responses were favored in VDJdb matching, and private and CD4 specificities were missed.

Separate cDNA molecules each had unique molecular identifiers attached to them. Each CDR3 protein gets one entry after TCRdb re-called the 5' RACE reads with MiXCR. The table shows more than 80,000 distinct CDR3 sequences, with around 16% occurring only once. Trimming took 0 bases from V and 3 from J; bases not matched to a gene: 4. Germline lookup yields CDR1 SGHRS and CDR2 YFSETQ. The CDR3 extends over 15 amino acids. Note on this clonotype: The antigen is undetermined.

This TCR came from an adult who was a healthcare worker with PCR-confirmed SARS-CoV-2 infection or an uninfected control (not recorded which). The sample taken for sequencing was whole blood. V usage is TRBV5-1 and J usage is TRBJ2-5, with TRBD1 identical over 8 bases. The CDR3 protein is CASSLVKTGEETQYF. The CDR3 DNA reads as TGCGCCAGCAGCTTGGTGAAGACAGGGGAAGAGACCCAGTACTTC. Full variable domain (outside the CDR3, taken from reference TRBV5-1 and TRBJ2-5): KAGVTQTPRYLIKTRGQQVTLSCSPISGHRSVSWYQQTPGQGLQFLFEYFSETQRNKGNFPGRFSGRQFSNSRSEMNVSTLELGDSALYLCASSLVKTGEETQYFGPGTRLLVL.